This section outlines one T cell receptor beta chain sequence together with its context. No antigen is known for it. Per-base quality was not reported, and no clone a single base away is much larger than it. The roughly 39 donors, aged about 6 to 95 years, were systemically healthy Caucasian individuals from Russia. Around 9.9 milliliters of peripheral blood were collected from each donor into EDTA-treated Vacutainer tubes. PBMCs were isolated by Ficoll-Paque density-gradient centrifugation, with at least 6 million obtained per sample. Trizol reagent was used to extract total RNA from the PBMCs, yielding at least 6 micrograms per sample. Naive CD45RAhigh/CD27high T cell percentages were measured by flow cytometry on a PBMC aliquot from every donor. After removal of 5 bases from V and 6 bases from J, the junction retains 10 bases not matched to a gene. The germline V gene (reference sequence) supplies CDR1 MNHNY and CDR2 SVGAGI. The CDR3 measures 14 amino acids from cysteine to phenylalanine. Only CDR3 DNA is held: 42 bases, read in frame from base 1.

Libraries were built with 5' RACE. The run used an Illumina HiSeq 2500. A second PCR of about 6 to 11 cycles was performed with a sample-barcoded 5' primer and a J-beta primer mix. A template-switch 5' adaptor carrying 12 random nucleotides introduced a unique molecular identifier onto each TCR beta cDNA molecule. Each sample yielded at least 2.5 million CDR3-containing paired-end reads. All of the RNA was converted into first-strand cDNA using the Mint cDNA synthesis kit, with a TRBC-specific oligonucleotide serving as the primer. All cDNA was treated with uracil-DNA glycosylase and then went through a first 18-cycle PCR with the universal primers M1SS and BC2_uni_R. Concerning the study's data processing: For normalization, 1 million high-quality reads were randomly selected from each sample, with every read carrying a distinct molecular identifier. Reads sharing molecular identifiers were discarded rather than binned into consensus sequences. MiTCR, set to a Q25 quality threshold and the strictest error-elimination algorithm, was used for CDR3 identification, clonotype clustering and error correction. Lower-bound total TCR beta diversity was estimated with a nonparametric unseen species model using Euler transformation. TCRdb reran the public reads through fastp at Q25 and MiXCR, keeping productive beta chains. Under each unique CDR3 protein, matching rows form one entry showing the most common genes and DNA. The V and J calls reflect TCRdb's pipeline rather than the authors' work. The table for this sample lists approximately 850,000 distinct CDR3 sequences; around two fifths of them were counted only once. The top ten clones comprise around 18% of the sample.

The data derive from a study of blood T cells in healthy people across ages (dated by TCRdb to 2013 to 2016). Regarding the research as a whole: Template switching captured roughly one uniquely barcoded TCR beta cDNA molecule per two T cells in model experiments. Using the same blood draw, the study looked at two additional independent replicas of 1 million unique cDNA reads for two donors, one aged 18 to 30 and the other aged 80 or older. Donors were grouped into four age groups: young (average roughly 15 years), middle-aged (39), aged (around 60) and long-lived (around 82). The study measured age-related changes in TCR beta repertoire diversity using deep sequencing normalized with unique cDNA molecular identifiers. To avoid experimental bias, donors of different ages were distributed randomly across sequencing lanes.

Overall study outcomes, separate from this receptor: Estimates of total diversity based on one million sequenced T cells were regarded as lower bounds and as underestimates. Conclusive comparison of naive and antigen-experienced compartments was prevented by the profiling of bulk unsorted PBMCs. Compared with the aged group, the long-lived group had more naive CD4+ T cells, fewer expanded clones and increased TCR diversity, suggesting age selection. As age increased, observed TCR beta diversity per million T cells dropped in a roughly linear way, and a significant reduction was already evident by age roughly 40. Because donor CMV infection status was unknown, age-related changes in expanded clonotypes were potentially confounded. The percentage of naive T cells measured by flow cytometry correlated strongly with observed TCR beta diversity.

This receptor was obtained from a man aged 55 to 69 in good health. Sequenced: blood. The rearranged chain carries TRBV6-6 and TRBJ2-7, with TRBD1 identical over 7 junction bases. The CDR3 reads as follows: CASSTRQGTSEQYF. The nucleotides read TGTGCCAGCAGTACAAGACAGGGAACCTCCGAGCAGTACTTC.